Presented here are 25 T cell receptor beta chains from one specimen sequenced in a study of T cells after yellow fever vaccination. Each CDR3 protein is one row after TCRdb ran MiXCR on the 5' RACE reads. The sample consists of under 90,000 distinct CDR3 sequences, less than 8.5% of them appearing once. Sequencing used CD8+ T cells sorted from PBMCs, obtained about 49 days after the first yellow fever vaccination. Every receptor here comes from a man younger than 35 who received the YFV17D yellow fever vaccine.

This clonotype was seen a few times. V and J are TRBV27 and TRBJ2-1; a possible D gene is TRBD2 (6 bases). Germline values: CDR1 MNHEY, CDR2 SMNVEV (reference sequence). This CDR3 has 19 amino acids. Trimming took off 2 bases at V and 0 bases at J, with 20 bases between the two ends. The CDR3, as DNA: TGTGCCAGCAGTTTAGAGGGGCTCCGGGACGGGAGCTCCTACAATGAGCAGTTCTTC. Translation gives CASSLEGLRDGSSYNEQFF.

The gene calls are TRBV7-2 and TRBJ1-4; TRBD1 might be the D (5 bases). Trimming removed 3 bases from V and 5 bases from J, with 13 bases in between. The germline gives CDR1 SGHTA, CDR2 FQGNSA. This CDR3 region has 15 residues. The CDR3 DNA follows: TGTGCCAGCAGCTTTAGTCAGGGTTCGAATGAAAAACTGTTTTTT. This codes for CASSFSQGSNEKLFF.

Only a few counts were recorded for this clonotype. This chain joins TRBV27 and TRBJ1-4, with D unresolved. The CDR3 is 14 residues long. The ends were cut back, 6 bases at V and 0 bases at J, with 8 bases in the middle. Germline lookup yields CDR1 MNHEY and CDR2 SMNVEV (reference sequence). The CDR3 protein is CASSLVATNEKLFF. CDR3 coding DNA: TGTGCCAGCAGCCTCGTGGCAACTAATGAAAAACTGTTTTTT.

The V call is TRBV15, the J call TRBJ1-1, with 7 bases lining up with TRBD1. CDR3 length: 13 residues. V dropped 0 bases and J dropped 6; count of bases not matched to a gene: 1. CDR1 and CDR2 (germline): LNHNV, YYDKDF (reference sequence). The CDR3, as DNA: TGTGCCACCAGCAGAGATCAGGGGGCTGAAGCTTTCTTT. Encoded protein: CATSRDQGAEAFF.

In its sample, this clonotype was seen many times. CDR3 nucleotide sequence: TGTGCCAGCAGTTTGGGACAGGGGGCGTTCGAGCAGTACGTC. The encoded protein is CASSLGQGAFEQYV. The V gene is TRBV27, the J gene TRBJ2-7; 12 bases agree with TRBD1. The germline CDR1 and CDR2 sequences are MNHEY and SMNVEV (reference sequence). J gave up 6 bases and V 3 bases, and 3 bases lay outside the gene matches. This CDR3 has 14 amino acids.

The chain carries TRBV6-2 or TRBV6-3 and TRBJ1-5; unclear D gene. V was clipped by 2 bases and J by 0 bases, with 8 bases between them. Germline CDR1 is MNHEY and CDR2 is SVGEGT. The CDR3 extends over 15 amino acids. DNA for the CDR3: TGTGCCAGCAGTTACAGGTGGAGTAGCAATCAGCCCCAGCATTTT. Translated, it gives CASSYRWSSNQPQHF.

This clonotype was picked up many times. The chain uses TRBV12-3 or TRBV12-4 and TRBJ1-2, with 7 bases identical to TRBD1. The length of the CDR3 is 14 residues. V lost 3 bases, J lost 2 bases, and 3 bases stayed unmatched. The CDR3 region has the DNA TGTGCCAGCAGTTTGACAGGGTGGAACTATGGCTACACCTTC. Protein product: CASSLTGWNYGYTF.

This clonotype has at least ten counts. The chain uses TRBV4-1 and TRBJ2-1, with D hard to call. The CDR3 is made up of 14 amino acids. CDR1 MGHRA and CDR2 YSYEKL come from the germline V gene. V was cut by 0 bases and J by 10 bases, with 13 bases left in between. In nucleotides, the CDR3 is TGCGCCAGCAGCCAAGATTGGCCCGTGTTGGAGCAGTTCTTC. Protein sequence: CASSQDWPVLEQFF.

This clonotype was observed many times. The rearrangement uses TRBV6-2 or TRBV6-3 and TRBJ2-5; D is ambiguous. This CDR3 region has 15 residues. The germline gives CDR1 MNHEY, CDR2 SVGEGT. Deletions cut 7 bases from V and 4 bases from J, with 19 bases between. CDR3 nucleotide sequence: TGTGCCAGCACCCAACAGACCCTTACTGGAGAGACCCAGTACTTC. Its translation: CASTQQTLTGETQYF.

This clonotype was detected ten times or more. The chain uses TRBV3-1 and TRBJ1-2; D gene ambiguous. Germline V gene lookup returns CDR1 LGHDT and CDR2 YNNKEL (reference sequence). The CDR3 is 14 residues long. Between the trimmed V and J ends, which lost 2 bases and 5 bases, there was a span of 12 bases. The CDR3 loop is CASSQPARKYGYTF. CDR3 DNA: TGTGCCAGCAGCCAACCTGCCAGGAAATATGGCTACACCTTC.

This sequence joins TRBV5-6 and TRBJ2-1; no reliable D call. Trimming took 8 bases from V and 6 from J, leaving 18 bases between them. CDR3 size: 14 residues. Germline loops: CDR1 SGHDT, CDR2 YYEEEE. CDR3 sequence (DNA): TGTGCCAGGAGCCCCGGGCTCCGGTGCAATGAGCAGTTCTTC. The encoded protein is CARSPGLRCNEQFF.

This clonotype was recorded many times. The chain joins TRBV4-3 to TRBJ2-5, with TRBD1 identical over 7 bases. Germline lookup yields CDR1 LGHNA and CDR2 YSLEER. This CDR3 has 15 amino acids. The V gene end was trimmed by 0 bases and the J gene end by 2 bases; junction bases not matched to a gene: 3. The CDR3 loop reads CASSQDFRGQETQYF. CDR3 bases: TGCGCCAGCAGCCAAGATTTCAGGGGGCAAGAGACCCAGTACTTC.

The sample holds many counts of this clonotype. V is TRBV27 and J is TRBJ2-1; D is perhaps TRBD2 (5 bases). Trimming left V 6 bases short and J 0 bases short, with 12 bases between. CDR3 length equals 15 residues. Per the germline V gene, CDR1 is MNHEY and CDR2 is SMNVEV (reference sequence). The CDR3 bases are TGTGCCAGCAGAAGCGGCGTAAGCTCCTACAATGAGCAGTTCTTC. Translation gives CASRSGVSSYNEQFF.

This clonotype has a handful of counts. This chain uses TRBV29-1 with TRBJ2-6; unclear D gene. Germline V lookup: CDR1 SQVTM, CDR2 ANQGSEA. V shed 2 bases and J shed 0 bases, with 5 bases lying between them. This CDR3 is 14 amino acids long. The chain's CDR3 is CSVEPGSGANVLTF. CDR3 nucleotide sequence: TGCAGCGTTGAACCCGGCTCTGGGGCCAACGTCCTGACTTTC.

This clonotype came up a few times. The chain couples TRBV7-8 to TRBJ2-1; possibly TRBD1 for D (5 bases). Trimming stripped 2 bases from V and 1 base from J, with 12 bases between. The CDR3 spans 16 residues. Germline values: CDR1 SGHVS, CDR2 FQNEAQ. CDR3: CASSLSFRESYNEQFF. The CDR3 nucleotides read TGTGCCAGCAGCTTAAGTTTCAGGGAATCCTACAATGAGCAGTTCTTC. The full variable domain, with the rest looked up from reference TRBV7-8 and TRBJ2-1, is GAGVSQSPRYKVAKRGQDVALRCDPISGHVSLFWYQQALGQGPEFLTYFQNEAQLDKSGLPSDRFFAERPEGSVSTLKIQRTQQEDSAVYLCASSLSFRESYNEQFFGPGTRLTVL.

Details on this clonotype: With a much larger clone just one base away, this may be a read error. This chain joins TRBV12-3 or TRBV12-4 and TRBJ1-5; 7 bases map to TRBD1. This CDR3 has 16 amino acids. V trimming: 5 bases; J trimming: 3 bases; junction bases outside the gene matches: 10. CDR3 nucleotides: TGTGCCAGCAGTCGGGCGACAGGGACGACCAATCAGCCCCAGCATTTT. Translating gives CASSRATGTTNQPQHF.

Ten or more counts support this clonotype. Mismatch with germline at one junction end may stem from a read error. The J gene is TRBJ2-1, the V gene TRBV5-1; TRBD1 aligns across 8 bases. The CDR3 covers 15 residues. Germline CDR1 SGHRS, CDR2 YFSETQ. This CDR3 reads CATSTDPNRGNEQFF. CDR3 sequence (DNA): TGCGCCACCAGCACCGACCCTAACAGGGGGAATGAGCAGTTCTTC. Together with reference TRBV5-1 and TRBJ2-1, the CDR3 gives the full variable domain: KAGVTQTPRYLIKTRGQQVTLSCSPISGHRSVSWYQQTPGQGLQFLFEYFSETQRNKGNFPGRFSGRQFSNSRSEMNVSTLELGDSALYLCATSTDPNRGNEQFFGPGTRLTVL.

At least ten counts were recorded for this clonotype. This chain links TRBV3-1 with TRBJ2-3; 11 nucleotides match TRBD2. The CDR3 is 17 residues long. CDR1 LGHDT and CDR2 YNNKEL come from the germline V gene (reference sequence). Trimming cost V 0 bases and J 2 bases; bases outside gene matches: 4. CDR3 region: CASSQDLAGGHTDTQYF. The CDR3 DNA reads TGTGCCAGCAGCCAAGATCTAGCGGGGGGCCACACAGATACGCAGTATTTT.

This clonotype was observed at least ten times. This chain connects TRBV4-3 to TRBJ2-2; D perhaps matches TRBD2 (6 bases). V lost 1 base to trimming and J lost 2 bases, with 17 bases between them. CDR3 length equals 18 residues. Germline loops: CDR1 LGHNA, CDR2 YSLEER. CDR3 in DNA: TGCGCCAGCAGCCAAGTCGGGGAGGTGGCGAGAAACACCGGGGAGCTGTTTTTT. It specifies CASSQVGEVARNTGELFF.

There are a few counts of this clonotype. The chain employs TRBV5-1 and TRBJ1-1, with D maybe TRBD1 (5 bases). The CDR3 runs to 13 residues. The germline V and J ends were trimmed by 7 bases and 5 bases, with 15 bases remaining between them. Germline V gene sequence: CDR1 SGHRS, CDR2 YFSETQ. The CDR3 loop reads CASSHGGRTEAFF. CDR3 nucleotide sequence: TGCGCCAGCTCCCATGGGGGTCGGACTGAAGCTTTCTTT. Full variable domain (missing parts from reference TRBV5-1 and TRBJ1-1): KAGVTQTPRYLIKTRGQQVTLSCSPISGHRSVSWYQQTPGQGLQFLFEYFSETQRNKGNFPGRFSGRQFSNSRSEMNVSTLELGDSALYLCASSHGGRTEAFFGQGTRLTVV.

In its sample, this clonotype was seen many times. This rearrangement joins TRBV6-5 to TRBJ2-3, with D perhaps matching TRBD1 (6 bases). This CDR3 is 17 amino acids long. Germline V gene sequence: CDR1 MNHEY, CDR2 SVGAGI. Between the trimmed V and J ends, which lost 2 bases and 1 base, there was a span of 16 bases. The CDR3 loop is CASSYTPRGGGTDTQYF. CDR3 nucleotide sequence: TGTGCCAGCAGTTACACCCCCAGGGGCGGTGGCACAGATACGCAGTATTTT.

This clonotype was counted many times. The chain carries TRBV20-1 and TRBJ2-3; D may be TRBD1 (5 bases). The V gene lost 6 bases and the J gene lost 0 bases, with 16 bases spanning the gap. Germline V CDR1 and CDR2: DFQATT, SNEGSKA (reference sequence). The CDR3 consists of 15 residues. This chain's CDR3 is CSAPRQISSTDTQYF. CDR3 coding DNA: TGCAGTGCACCTAGACAGATTTCTAGCACAGATACGCAGTATTTT.

This clonotype has ten or more counts. The chain has TRBV7-9 and TRBJ1-1; D may be TRBD1 (5 bases). From germline, CDR1 is SEHNR and CDR2 FQNEAQ (reference sequence). V was shortened by 4 bases and J by 5 bases, with 14 bases between the two germline ends. The CDR3 runs 14 residues. DNA for the CDR3: TGTGCCAGCAGCTCTGAGGGGCTGGTTACTGAAGCTTTCTTT. Translating it yields CASSSEGLVTEAFF.

This clonotype was counted many times. The chain recombines TRBV10-3 with TRBJ2-5, with D tentatively TRBD1 (6 bases). The CDR3 runs 12 residues. CDR1 and CDR2 (germline): ENHRY, SYGVKD. V was cut by 6 bases and J by 2 bases, with 7 bases left in between. CDR3 residues: CAIRDRQETQYF. The CDR3 DNA sequence: TGTGCCATCAGGGACAGACAAGAGACCCAGTACTTC.

This clonotype was seen a few times. The V call is TRBV27, the J call TRBJ2-2, with 7 bases lining up with TRBD1. With V trimmed by 10 bases and J by 1 base, 6 bases remained unmatched. The germline gives CDR1 MNHEY, CDR2 SMNVEV (reference sequence). CDR3 length: 14 residues. The CDR3 nucleotides are TGTGCCACCGCGACAGGGTGGAACACCGGGGAGCTGTTTTTT. Residues: CATATGWNTGELFF.